The text below deals with one TCR beta chain. An end of the junction does not agree with germline; a read error may underlie this. TCR alpha and beta CDR3 regions were amplified from RNA using iRepertoire nested multiplex PCR. One-step reverse transcription and amplification started from approximately 100-400 ng of tissue mRNA or PBMC total RNA. TCRdb used MiXCR to reprocess the multiplex PCR reads, holding one entry per CDR3 protein. This table holds around 170,000 distinct CDR3 sequences, about 40% found once. This entry is derived from a study of glioma-infiltrating T cells. The germline gives CDR1 KGHDR, CDR2 SFDVKD. The CDR3 extends over 12 amino acids.

The sample was glioma tissue, nonneoplastic brain tissue, or PBMCs (not recorded which). The receptor was derived from a human donor with low-grade glioma or glioblastoma, undergoing nonglioma brain surgery, or in good health (not recorded which). The rearrangement joins TRBV24-1 to TRBJ2-1; D ambiguous. Here the CDR3 reads CATKASDNERFF. CDR3 DNA: TGTGCCACCAAGGCTAGTGACAATGAGCGGTTCTTC.